This TCR beta chain stems from a study of T cells in Graves' hyperthyroidism and ophthalmopathy (dated by TCRdb to between 2019 and 2020). Notes on the research overall: Peripheral blood samples were taken at initial diagnosis, before any treatment was given. To identify TCR V-J signatures that set the groups apart, the researchers used a discovery cohort of 100 patients, made up of under 45 with Graves' ophthalmopathy and around 58 with stable Graves' hyperthyroidism. Prospective prediction of ophthalmopathy was tested in an independent validation cohort consisting of some 20 hyperthyroidism patients and about 17 patients who later progressed to ophthalmopathy. The roughly 100 discovery patients were randomly split 7:3 into training and test sets. The study also compared thyroid tissue and blood T-cell repertoires from a handful of Graves' hyperthyroidism patients. After blood sampling, hyperthyroidism patients were treated with methimazole at a starting dose of 30 mg daily, and ophthalmopathy patients were treated with high-dose intravenous methylprednisolone. TCR Vbeta CDR3 sequencing of 120 to 150 peripheral blood samples (under 45 ophthalmopathy, over 70 hyperthyroidism and some 17 progressor patients) is reported in the paper.

The TCR beta CDR3 regions were amplified from RNA transcripts. The TCR CDR3 was subjected to a first round of RT-PCR using the HTBI primer set and the Qiagen OneStep RT-PCR kit. A second multiplex PCR round built the libraries, followed by size selection and purification. Sequencing of the libraries was done on an Illumina HiSeq2000 using paired-end 100 bp reads. The authors' analysis ran thus. SOAPnuke was used to process the raw data, throwing out any read that contained adapters or uncalled bases, had a mean Phred below 15, or lacked an exact constant-primer or identifier match. High-quality paired reads were merged with COPE v1.2.5, and unique nucleotide sequences were defined as clonotypes. MiTCR v1.1 was used to align the clonotypes against IMGT TRBV, TRBD and TRBJ reference segments. Only V-J combinations with frequency above 0.0001, covering about 99% of repertoires, were analysed. A TCS score was defined as the ratio between F50 (clonal expansion) and ExV (chaos), using BLOSUM62-based TCRdist between CDR3 peptides within each V-J. Welch's t-statistics and random forest reduced several hundred V-J features to 13, which were used in a naive Bayes classifier (R e1071). TCRdb applied fastp at Q25 and MiXCR to the public reads, then kept only in-frame beta chains. Under each unique CDR3 protein, matching rows form one entry showing the most common genes and DNA. The V and J calls reflect TCRdb's pipeline rather than the authors' work. The sample profile shows about 380,000 distinct CDR3 sequences; 11% to 15% of them were found once. The ten largest make up about 11% of the sample.

Graves' hyperthyroidism was defined as stable when no progression to ophthalmopathy occurred over 18 months of follow-up. The hyperthyroidism patients were between 18 and 65 years old and newly diagnosed, with a disease duration of less than 2 months. Any patient with an uncontrolled infection, another autoimmune disease, pregnancy or lactation was excluded. Diagnoses were based on clinical symptoms, serum thyroxine and TRAb, thyroid ultrasound and orbital computed tomography. PBMCs were separated from under 12 ml of fresh peripheral blood using Ficoll-Paque density gradient centrifugation. Total RNA was extracted using Trizol reagent, and RNA quality was assessed on an Agilent 2100 Bioanalyzer. This clonotype has at least ten counts. No antigen is known for it. No per-base quality is available; no much larger clone lies one base away. The germline V end is reduced by 0 bases and the J end by 3 bases; junction bases left unmatched: 6. Spanning cysteine to phenylalanine, the CDR3 consists of 15 amino acids. Solely the CDR3 DNA is kept, with 45 bases framed from the first base. The germline V gene yields SGHRS for CDR1 and YFSETQ for CDR2.

The full study reports these points: Sample size was not statistically predetermined, and investigators were not blinded to group allocation. Most expanded thyroid clonotypes (frequency above 0.001) were also detected in blood, a finding suggesting that blood repertoires may reflect thyroid immune responses. In validation, the model predicted progression to ophthalmopathy with 55% to 71% sensitivity and approximately 72% specificity, a median of 6.5 months before onset. A 13 V-J signature model separated ophthalmopathy from stable hyperthyroidism, with approximately 87% sensitivity and 81.08% specificity in cross-validation and 80%/75% in testing.

The chain employs TRBV5-1 and TRBJ2-7; TRBD2 lines up with 7 middle nucleotides. The sequencing sample was made of blood. The sequence was obtained from a woman between 55 and 75 years old with Graves' hyperthyroidism. The nucleotide sequence reads TGCGCCAGCAGCTTGGATGGAGCGGGGTTCTACGAGCAGTACTTC. Translation gives CASSLDGAGFYEQYF.